This TCR beta chain was recorded in a study of CD8+ T cells in alopecia areata. CDR3 length: 14 amino acids. V shed 4 bases and J shed 0 bases, with 13 bases lying between them. Germline loops: CDR1 SQVTM, CDR2 ANQGSEA. Regarding this clone: The antigen is not known.

The treatment: oral pan-JAK inhibitor, 5-10 mg twice daily. Study findings and constraints: Many expanded lesional clones stayed in scalp and blood while on tofacitinib. Scalp clonality, together with expanded CD8+ clones among the top 100, fell significantly with tofacitinib.

It was cDNA, reverse transcribed from extracted RNA, that served as the sequencing template. Profiled with immunoSEQ multiplex PCR; TCRdb holds only in-frame clones, not every one. The table has some 200,000 clones, roughly 40% seen once. The chain recombines TRBV29-1 with TRBJ2-7; no definite D call. Sequenced here: CD4+ T cells sorted from blood, sampled around week 37, from a patient treated with tofacitinib. The origin of this receptor is a human donor with alopecia areata. CDR3 sequence: CSVVWGLGSYEQYF. The CDR3 bases are TGCAGCGTTGTGTGGGGATTGGGCTCCTACGAGCAGTACTTC.